This entry lists 2 T cell receptor beta chains sequenced from one sample in a study of cytomegalovirus exposure and HLA in healthy donors. PCR used 60 Vbeta primers and 13 Jbeta primers. TCRdb's copy holds only in-frame clones and misses some; the assay was immunoSEQ multiplex PCR. The sample lists around 140,000 clones; 78% were seen once. Sequences were obtained from PBMCs. Receptors originate from a female donor in good health and CMV-seronegative.

The chain joins TRBV28 to TRBJ1-4; the match to TRBD1 covers 8 bases. This CDR3 is 16 amino acids long. The germline CDR1 and CDR2 sequences are MDHEN and SYDVKM. J lost 6 bases, V lost 3 bases, and 9 bases had no gene match. For the CDR3, the DNA is TGTGCCAGCAGTTTGCCCTCAGGGGGCCAATATGAAAAACTGTTTTTT. This encodes CASSLPSGGQYEKLFF.

The rearrangement uses TRBV5-1 and TRBJ2-1, with TRBD1 as a possible D gene (6 bases). The V gene's germline CDR1 is SGHRS and CDR2 YFSETQ. The CDR3 has 17 residues. V gave up 4 bases and J gave up 5 bases, with 22 bases separating them. This chain's CDR3 is CASSPGGAGTLDNEQFF. The CDR3, as DNA: TGCGCCAGCAGCCCGGGTGGTGCCGGGACACTAGACAATGAGCAGTTCTTC.